This T cell receptor (beta chain) originates from a study of OX40 agonist ivuxolimab in advanced cancers. Context from the whole study: Ivuxolimab was an agonistic, fully human IgG2 monoclonal antibody directed against OX40 (CD134), a costimulatory receptor. The purpose of peripheral TCRbeta sequencing was to test whether ivuxolimab changed TCR sequence diversity and led to clonal T-cell expansion. Three dose-escalation patients achieved partial responses, one with hepatocellular carcinoma and two with cutaneous melanoma. Intravenous ivuxolimab was administered to patients every 2 weeks at six dose levels: 0.01, 0.1, 0.3, 1.5, 3 and 10 mg/kg. A male proportion of roughly 80% and a mean age of approximately 62 years, ranging from about 20 to 79, were recorded for the dose-escalation cohort. Of the 50 or so patients in dose escalation, 19 had hepatocellular carcinoma, about 15 had melanoma, 9 had renal cell carcinoma and 9 had head and neck cancer. Prior anti-PD-1, anti-PD-L1 or anti-CTLA-4 therapy was permitted, and about two fifths of dose-escalation patients had received checkpoint inhibitors. The paper describes the monotherapy dose-escalation part (N ≈ 49 patients) of the phase I trial of ivuxolimab. The paper as a whole reports these results and caveats: Which antigens the clonally expanded peripheral T cells were specific for was not determined. Partial responders in the 0.1-3.0 mg/kg groups had among the lowest normalized peripheral clonal expansion, especially among CD8+ T cells. At doses of 0.1 to 3.0 mg/kg, clonal expansion of both CD4+ and CD8+ blood T cells was observed from baseline to week 6. After ivuxolimab, expanded clones were on average more numerous among CD8+ T cells than among CD4+ T cells. Low levels of normalized T-cell clonal expansion were also shown by some nonresponding patients.

Genomic DNA was extracted from sorted cells for sequencing of the TCRbeta CDR3 region. TCRbeta CDR3 regions were sequenced using the immunoSEQ Assay. The table comes from immuneACCESS by way of TCRdb, which keeps in-frame sequences with V and J called. Part of the clones is missing from these tables; in studies checked, under half for an unresolved V gene and the rest for unknown reasons. The sample table records about 97,000 clones; 80% to 90% of these occur just once. The ten largest clones add up to more than 5% of the sample. The trial excluded patients who had a history of autoimmune disease or were on systemic immunosuppression. Peripheral blood for TCR sequencing was collected from all dose cohorts at baseline, on cycle 4 day 1, and on cycle 7 day 1. The samples were drawn from a first-in-human, open-label, multicenter phase I dose-escalation trial of ivuxolimab. Adults with locally advanced or metastatic head and neck squamous cell, hepatocellular, melanoma or renal cell carcinoma were enrolled in the trial. Before TCR sequencing, CD4+ and CD8+ T cells were separately sorted from peripheral blood.

About this clone: No cognate antigen has been identified for it. The record has no base qualities; no much larger clone is one base away.

The CDR3 holds 16 amino acids from the cysteine to the phenylalanine. The kept DNA is CDR3 alone, 48 bases in frame from the first base. The germline V gene (reference sequence) supplies CDR1 SEHNR and CDR2 FQNEAQ. A distance of 20 bases separates the germline ends of V and J, which lose 5 bases and 6 bases respectively. The receptor was derived from an adult with an advanced solid tumor such as melanoma, head and neck, liver or kidney cancer. The material was CD4+ or CD8+ T cells sorted from blood, obtained in a trial of the OX40 agonist ivuxolimab. Recombination connected TRBV7-9 to TRBJ1-5; no D gene call is confident. The nucleotide sequence is given as TGTGCCAGCAGCCCCCCCGGACCCCGAGTAGGTCAGCCCCAGCATTTT. This codes for CASSPPGPRVGQPQHF.